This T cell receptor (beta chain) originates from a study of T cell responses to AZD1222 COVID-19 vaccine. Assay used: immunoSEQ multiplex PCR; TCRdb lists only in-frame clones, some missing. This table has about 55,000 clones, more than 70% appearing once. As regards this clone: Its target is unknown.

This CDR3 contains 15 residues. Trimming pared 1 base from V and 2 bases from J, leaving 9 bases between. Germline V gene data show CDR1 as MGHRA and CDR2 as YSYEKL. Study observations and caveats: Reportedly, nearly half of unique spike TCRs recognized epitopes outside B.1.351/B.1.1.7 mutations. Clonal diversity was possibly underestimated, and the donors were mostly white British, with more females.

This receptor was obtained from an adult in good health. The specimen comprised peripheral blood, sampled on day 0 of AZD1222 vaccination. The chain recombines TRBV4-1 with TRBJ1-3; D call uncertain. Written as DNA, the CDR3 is TGCGCCAGCAGCCAAGTCGGAGGGCCTGGAAACACCATATATTTT. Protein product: CASSQVGGPGNTIYF.